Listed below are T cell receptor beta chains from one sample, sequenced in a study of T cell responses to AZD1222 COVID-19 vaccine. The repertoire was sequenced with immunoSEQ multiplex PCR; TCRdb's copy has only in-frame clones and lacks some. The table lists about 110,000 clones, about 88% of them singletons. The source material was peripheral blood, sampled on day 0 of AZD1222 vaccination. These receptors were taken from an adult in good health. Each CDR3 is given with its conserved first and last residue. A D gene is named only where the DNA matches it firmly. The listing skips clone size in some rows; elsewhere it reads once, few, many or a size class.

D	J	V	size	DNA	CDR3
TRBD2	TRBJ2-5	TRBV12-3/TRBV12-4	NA	TGTGCCAGCAGCCGCCCGGGGGGGGAGACCCAGTACTTC	CASSRPGGETQYF
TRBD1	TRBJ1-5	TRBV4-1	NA	TGCGCCAGCAGCCAGGGACAGGGGGCCAGCAATCAGCCCCAGCATTTT	CASSQGQGASNQPQHF
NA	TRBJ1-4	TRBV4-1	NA	TGCGCCAGCAGCCATACGCTAGCAACTAATGAAAAACTGTTTTTT	CASSHTLATNEKLFF
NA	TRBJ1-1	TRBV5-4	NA	TGTGCCAGCAGCTTGTTGGGACTGAACACTGAAGCTTTCTTT	CASSLLGLNTEAFF
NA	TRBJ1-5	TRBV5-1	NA	TGCGCCAGCAGCTTGGCACTTGTGGGATCCGGTCAGCCCCAGCATTTT	CASSLALVGSGQPQHF
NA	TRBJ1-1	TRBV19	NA	TGTGCCAGTAGTTCCACATACCGAAGAGGCACTGAAGCTTTCTTT	CASSSTYRRGTEAFF
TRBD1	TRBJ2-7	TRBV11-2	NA	TGTGCCAGCAGCCAAGGACAGGCCGGCGAGCAGTACTTC	CASSQGQAGEQYF
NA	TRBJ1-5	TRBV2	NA	TGTGCCAGCAGTGCAGAATTCTATAGCAATCAGCCCCAGCATTTT	CASSAEFYSNQPQHF
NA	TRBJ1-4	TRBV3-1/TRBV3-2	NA	TGTGCCAGCAGCCAAAATGACCTTCCCGGCCATGAAAAACTGTTTTTT	CASSQNDLPGHEKLFF
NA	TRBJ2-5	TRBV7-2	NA	TGTGCCAGCAGCTTAGGGTCGGGGAAAGAGACCCAGTACTTC	CASSLGSGKETQYF
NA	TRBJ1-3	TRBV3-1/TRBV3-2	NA	TGTGCCTCTGCAAGCAGGGGCTCTGGAAACACCATATATTTT	CASASRGSGNTIYF
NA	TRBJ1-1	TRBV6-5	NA	TGTGCCAGCAGCACCTACGGAATGAACACTGAAGCTTTCTTT	CASSTYGMNTEAFF
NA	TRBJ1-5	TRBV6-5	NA	TGTGCCAGCCAACTGGCCTCCGGGAGCAATCAGCCCCAGCATTTT	CASQLASGSNQPQHF
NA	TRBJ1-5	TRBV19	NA	TGTGCCAGTAGTGCGACAGGACTCGGGCAGCCCCAGCATTTT	CASSATGLGQPQHF
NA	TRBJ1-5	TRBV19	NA	TGTGCCAGTAGTATAGAGGGAGGGTTCGGACAGCCCCAGCATTTT	CASSIEGGFGQPQHF
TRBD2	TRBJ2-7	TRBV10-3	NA	TGTGCCATCAGTGAGCCCACCGGACTAGCGGAGGATACCTACGAGCAGTACTTC	CAISEPTGLAEDTYEQYF
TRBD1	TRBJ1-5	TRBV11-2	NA	TGTGCCAGCAGCTTAGGACAGGGTAATCAGCCCCAGCATTTT	CASSLGQGNQPQHF
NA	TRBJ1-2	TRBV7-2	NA	TGTGCCAGCACCCACATCAGGGTGGGTTATGGCTACACCTTC	CASTHIRVGYGYTF
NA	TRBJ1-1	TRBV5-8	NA	TGTGCCAGCAGCTCGGAAGCGAACACTGAAGCTTTCTTT	CASSSEANTEAFF
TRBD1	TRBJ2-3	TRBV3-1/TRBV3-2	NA	TGTGCCAGCAGCATCGGGACAGGGGGCACAGATACGCAGTATTTT	CASSIGTGGTDTQYF
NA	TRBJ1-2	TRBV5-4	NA	TGTGCCAGCAGCCCCAAGGAGGGAGGCTACACCTTC	CASSPKEGGYTF
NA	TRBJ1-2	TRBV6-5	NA	TGTGCCAGCAGTCGGGGGCCCGTGGTACCCTATGGCTACACCTTC	CASSRGPVVPYGYTF
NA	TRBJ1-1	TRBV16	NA	TGTGCCAGCAGCCAATCGAGAACCTTGAACACTGAAGCTTTCTTT	CASSQSRTLNTEAFF
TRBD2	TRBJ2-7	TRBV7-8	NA	TGTGCCAGCAGCCCGGGTTCTAGCGGCTACGAGCAGTACTTC	CASSPGSSGYEQYF
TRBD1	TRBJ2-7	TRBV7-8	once	TGTGCCAGCAGCTTATGGCAGGGGGCGTCCTACGAGCAGTACTTC	CASSLWQGASYEQYF
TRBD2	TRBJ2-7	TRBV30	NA	TGTGCCTGGGGGAGGGCCTACGAGCAGTACTTC	CAWGRAYEQYF
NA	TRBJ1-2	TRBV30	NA	TGTGCCTGGAGTGTAGGGGACTATGGCTACACCTTC	CAWSVGDYGYTF
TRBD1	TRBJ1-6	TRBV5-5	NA	TGTGCCAGCAGCTTTGGAGCGGACAGGTTTGACGGTCCCCTCCACTTT	CASSFGADRFDGPLHF
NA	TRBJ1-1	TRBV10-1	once	TGCGCCAGCAGTGACCCCGGACCGAACACTGAAGCTTTCTTT	CASSDPGPNTEAFF
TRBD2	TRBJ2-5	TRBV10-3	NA	TGTGCCATCAGTGAGTCGGGGGGGCAAGAGACCCAGTACTTC	CAISESGGQETQYF
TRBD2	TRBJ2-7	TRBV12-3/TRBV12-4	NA	TGTGCCAGCAGTTTAGTACTAGCGTCCGAGCAGTACTTC	CASSLVLASEQYF
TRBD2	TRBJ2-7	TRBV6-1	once	TGTGCCAGCAGTGAAGGGGGGGGACCCGTCGAGCAGTACTTC	CASSEGGGPVEQYF
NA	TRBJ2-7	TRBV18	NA	TGTGCCAGCTCACCAGGCCGATACGGACTCACCCTCTACGAGCAGTACTTC	CASSPGRYGLTLYEQYF
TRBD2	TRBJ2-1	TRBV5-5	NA	TGTGCCAGCAGCTTGGCGCCTAGCGGGGGGAGCTACAATGAGCAGTTCTTC	CASSLAPSGGSYNEQFF
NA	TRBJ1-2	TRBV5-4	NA	TGTGCCAGCAGCTTGGAAGTGGGGTGGTATGGCTACACCTTC	CASSLEVGWYGYTF
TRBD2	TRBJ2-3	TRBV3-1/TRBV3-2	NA	TGTGCCAGCAGCCAAGAACTAGCGGGAGGGCCCTTTACAGATACGCAGTATTTT	CASSQELAGGPFTDTQYF
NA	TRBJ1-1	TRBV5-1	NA	TGCGCCAGCAGATGGGGGAACACTGAAGCTTTCTTT	CASRWGNTEAFF
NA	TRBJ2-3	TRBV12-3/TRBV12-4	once	TGTGCCAGCAGTACAGGACTTTCAGATACGCAGTATTTT	CASSTGLSDTQYF
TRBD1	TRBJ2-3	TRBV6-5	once	TGTGCCAGCAGTCAGACAGGGTGGGTAGATACGCAGTATTTT	CASSQTGWVDTQYF
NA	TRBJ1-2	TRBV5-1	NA	TGCGCCAGCACCTCCGGGGGCAGCGCTCATGGCTACACCTTC	CASTSGGSAHGYTF
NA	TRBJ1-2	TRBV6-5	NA	TGTGCCAGCAGCTCCGGAGGAGTAAGACGCTACACCTTC	CASSSGGVRRYTF
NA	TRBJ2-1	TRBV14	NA	TGTGCCAGCAGCCTCACAGGCGAAAGGGTTAACAATGAGCAGTTCTTC	CASSLTGERVNNEQFF
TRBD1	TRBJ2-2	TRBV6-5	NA	TGTGCCAGCTGCCGACAGGGAGCCACCGGGGAGCTGTTTTTT	CASCRQGATGELFF
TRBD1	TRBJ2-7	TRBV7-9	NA	TGTGCCAGCAGCTTAGTAGGGAGGGACAGGGGCGAGCAGTACTTC	CASSLVGRDRGEQYF
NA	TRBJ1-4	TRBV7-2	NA	TGTGCCAGCAGCCCGACCAGCCCCTACTTTGAAAAACTGTTTTTT	CASSPTSPYFEKLFF
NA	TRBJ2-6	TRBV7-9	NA	TGTGCCAGCAGCCCGGGCTCCAACGTCATGACTTTC	CASSPGSNVMTF
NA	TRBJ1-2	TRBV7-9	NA	TGTGCCAGCAGCTTACCTCTAGGGCGGGGTGGCTACACCTTC	CASSLPLGRGGYTF
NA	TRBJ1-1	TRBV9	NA	TGTGCCAGCAGCACCGAAGGCCGACACAGGGCTGAAGCTTTCTTT	CASSTEGRHRAEAFF
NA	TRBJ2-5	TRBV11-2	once	TGTGCCAGCAGCTCAGGCGGGTCCGTGGAGACCCAGTACTTC	CASSSGGSVETQYF
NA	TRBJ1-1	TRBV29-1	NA	TGCAGCGTTGGGGGTGAAGCTTTCTTT	CSVGGEAFF
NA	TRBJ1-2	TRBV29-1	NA	TGCAGCGTTGAAGATCGGGACATTCTCCAGGGTGGCTACACCTTC	CSVEDRDILQGGYTF
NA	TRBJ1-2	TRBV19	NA	TGTGCCAGTAGTATAACTTCCAGGCCCAAAAATGGCTACACCTTC	CASSITSRPKNGYTF
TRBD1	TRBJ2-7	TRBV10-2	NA	TGCGCCAGCAGAAGACAGGGACCGGGCGAGCAGTACTTC	CASRRQGPGEQYF
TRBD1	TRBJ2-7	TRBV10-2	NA	TGCGCCAGCATCTCCGGGACAGGGACCTACGAGCAGTACTTC	CASISGTGTYEQYF
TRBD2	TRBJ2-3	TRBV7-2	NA	TGTGCCAGCAGCTCCCTGGCGGGGGTCACAGATACGCAGTATTTT	CASSSLAGVTDTQYF
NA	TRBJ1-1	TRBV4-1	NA	TGCGCCAGCAGCCAAGGACGGCAGGGAGAGGGCACTGAAGCTTTCTTT	CASSQGRQGEGTEAFF
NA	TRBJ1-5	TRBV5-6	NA	TGTGCCAGCAGCTTTCTCGGACACAATCAGCCCCAGCATTTT	CASSFLGHNQPQHF
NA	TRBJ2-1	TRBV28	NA	TGTGCCAGCAGTTTACGCAGGAACAATGAGCAGTTCTTC	CASSLRRNNEQFF